The next 9 T cell receptor beta chains were all read from a single sample in a study of cytomegalovirus exposure and HLA in healthy donors. Sequencing used immunoSEQ multiplex PCR; TCRdb keeps in-frame clones, though not all of them. The data contain a few hundred thousand clones, roughly 90% of them singletons. Sequenced: PBMCs. The receptor set was obtained from a woman under 30 in good health and CMV-seronegative.

There are a few counts of this clone. The rearrangement links TRBV30 to TRBJ1-6, with 7 bases identical to TRBD1. Germline assignment: CDR1 GTSNPN and CDR2 SVGIG (reference sequence). The junction had 3 bases not matched to a gene; V was cut back by 0 bases and J by 10 bases. CDR3 length equals 13 residues. The CDR3 DNA reads as TGTGCCTGGAGTGTTACAGGGGACTCACCCCTCCACTTT. Its protein is CAWSVTGDSPLHF.

The rearrangement uses TRBV6-4 and TRBJ1-1; 8 bases are a match to TRBD1. Germline CDR1 MRHNA, CDR2 SNTAGT. The CDR3 is made up of 12 amino acids. The J segment lost 11 bases and the V segment lost 0 bases, leaving 2 bases of the junction unmatched. The CDR3 here is CASSDSTGVAFF. For the CDR3, the DNA is TGTGCCAGCAGTGACTCGACAGGGGTTGCTTTCTTT.

This chain connects TRBV5-1 to TRBJ2-7; 7 bases are shared with TRBD1. The junction had 12 bases not matched to a gene; V was cut back by 7 bases and J by 5 bases. Germline V CDR1 and CDR2: SGHRS, YFSETQ. The CDR3 extends over 14 amino acids. Here the CDR3 DNA reads TGCGCCAGCGGACACAGGGGTGGTTTCGACGAGCAGTACTTC. Encoded protein: CASGHRGGFDEQYF. The whole variable domain, remainder taken from reference TRBV5-1 and TRBJ2-7, is KAGVTQTPRYLIKTRGQQVTLSCSPISGHRSVSWYQQTPGQGLQFLFEYFSETQRNKGNFPGRFSGRQFSNSRSEMNVSTLELGDSALYLCASGHRGGFDEQYFGPGTRLTVT.

This clone was recorded at least ten times. This sequence joins TRBV20-1 and TRBJ2-3, with a weak D call TRBD2 (6 bases). CDR1 is DFQATT, CDR2 SNEGSKA, per germline (reference sequence). The length of the CDR3 is 11 residues. Written as DNA, the CDR3 is TGCAGCCCAAAACTTGGCGCTAGCGCGTATTTT. As protein: CSPKLGASAYF.

The CDR3 DNA follows: TGCGCCAGCAGCCAAGATGGGGTAGCGGTCTACAATGAGCAGTTCTTC. Its translation is CASSQDGVAVYNEQFF. J is TRBJ2-1 and V is TRBV4-3, with TRBD2 as a possible D gene (6 bases). Germline V lookup: CDR1 LGHNA, CDR2 YSLEER. With 0 bases removed from V and 3 bases from J, the gap between germline ends came to 12 bases. This CDR3 is built from 16 residues.

This clone was counted a single time. The gene calls are TRBV5-5 and TRBJ1-1; 8 nucleotides line up with TRBD1. The V segment lost 0 bases and the J segment 8 bases; nucleotides outside the gene matches: 3. The CDR3 totals 13 residues. From germline, CDR1 is SGHKS and CDR2 YYEKEE (reference sequence). Here the CDR3 reads CASSLGTGREAFF. The CDR3 nucleotides read TGTGCCAGCAGCTTGGGGACAGGGAGAGAAGCTTTCTTT.

The chain is built from TRBV29-1 and TRBJ2-3; 10 nucleotides agree with TRBD2. The CDR3 loop spans 13 amino acids. Germline V gene sequence: CDR1 SQVTM, CDR2 ANQGSEA. Germline trimming cut 5 bases from V and 7 bases from J; bases unmatched to any gene: 6. The CDR3 DNA reads TGCAGCGTTTTGCTAGCGGGAGTTAATACGCAGTATTTT. It is translated as CSVLLAGVNTQYF.

The V and J genes are TRBV10-3 and TRBJ2-2; the D gene is possibly TRBD1 (6 bases). From germline, CDR1 is ENHRY and CDR2 SYGVKD. V lost 7 bases and J 8 bases, leaving 8 bases between the germline ends. CDR3 size: 11 residues. In DNA form, the CDR3 reads TGTGCCATCAATAGGGGGGGGGAGCTGTTTTTT. Protein sequence: CAINRGGELFF.

J is TRBJ1-1 and V is TRBV30; maybe TRBD1 (5 bases). V was clipped by 1 base and J by 0 bases, with 9 bases between them. CDR1 is GTSNPN and CDR2 is SVGIG in the germline V gene (reference sequence). The CDR3 is 14 amino acids. CDR3 sequence: CAWSGRQLNTEAFF. The CDR3 nucleotides are TGTGCCTGGAGTGGGAGACAGCTGAACACTGAAGCTTTCTTT.